This T cell receptor beta chain originates from a study of vaccination and CD4 T cells after COVID-19. This sample's treatment: approximately 11-day PBMC culture with coronavirus spike peptide pools or control peptides (ViraFEST assay). Harvesting of the unexposed donor's CD4+ T cells predated the COVID-19 pandemic (2011-2018). As for this clonotype: No antigen is known for it.

With the Oncomine TCR Beta short-read assay, DNA from cultured CD4+ T cells was sequenced. Cultured CD4+ T cells yielded the extracted genomic DNA. TCRdb analysed the PCR reads with MiXCR anew, one entry per CDR3 protein. The table lists around 10,000 distinct CDR3 sequences, 35% to 45% of them singletons. V gave up 3 bases and J gave up 9 bases, with 12 bases separating them. Germline assignment: CDR1 SGHNT and CDR2 YENEEA. The CDR3 extends over 13 amino acids. This receptor was identified in a human donor in good health. Sample: CD4+ T cells from blood, cultured in vitro. The chain uses TRBV11-3 and TRBJ2-1; a possible D gene is TRBD2 (6 bases). CDR3 coding DNA: TGTGCCAGCAGCTTCGGAGGGGCGGGTGAGCAGTTCTTC. It yields the protein CASSFGGAGEQFF. Using reference TRBV11-3 and TRBJ2-1 for the parts outside the CDR3, the full variable domain is EAGVVQSPRYKIIEKKQPVAFWCNPISGHNTLYWYLQNLGQGPELLIRYENEEAVDDSQLPKDRFSAERLKGVDSTLKIQPAELGDSAVYLCASSFGGAGEQFFGPGTRLTVL.